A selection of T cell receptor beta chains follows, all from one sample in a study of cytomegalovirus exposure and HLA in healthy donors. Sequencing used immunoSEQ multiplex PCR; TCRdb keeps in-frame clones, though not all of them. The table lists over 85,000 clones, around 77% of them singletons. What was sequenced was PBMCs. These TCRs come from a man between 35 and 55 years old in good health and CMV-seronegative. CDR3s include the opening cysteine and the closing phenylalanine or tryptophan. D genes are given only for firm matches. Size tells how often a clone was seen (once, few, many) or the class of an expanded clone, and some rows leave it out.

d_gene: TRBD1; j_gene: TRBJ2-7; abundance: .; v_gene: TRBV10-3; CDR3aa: CAISDQTGGGSYEQYF; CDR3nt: TGTGCCATCAGTGACCAGACAGGGGGCGGATCCTACGAGCAGTACTTC
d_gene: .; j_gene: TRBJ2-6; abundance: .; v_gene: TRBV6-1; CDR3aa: CASSDQAVGANVLTF; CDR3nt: TGTGCCAGCAGTGATCAGGCAGTGGGGGCCAACGTCCTGACTTTC
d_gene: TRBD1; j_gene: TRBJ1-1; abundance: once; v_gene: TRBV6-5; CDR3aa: CASSRTGMNTEAFF; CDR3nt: TGTGCCAGCAGTCGGACAGGGATGAACACTGAAGCTTTCTTT
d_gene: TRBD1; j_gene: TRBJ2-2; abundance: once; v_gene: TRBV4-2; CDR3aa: CASSQAGTGGLGELFF; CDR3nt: TGTGCCAGCAGCCAGGCCGGGACAGGGGGACTAGGGGAGCTGTTTTTT
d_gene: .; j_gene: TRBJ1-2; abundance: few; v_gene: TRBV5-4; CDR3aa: CASSLAGSDGYTF; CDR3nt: TGTGCCAGCAGCTTGGCCGGGTCAGATGGCTACACCTTC
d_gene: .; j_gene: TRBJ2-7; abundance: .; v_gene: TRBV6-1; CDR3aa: CASGVPVPYEQYF; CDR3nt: TGTGCCAGCGGAGTCCCTGTTCCCTACGAGCAGTACTTC
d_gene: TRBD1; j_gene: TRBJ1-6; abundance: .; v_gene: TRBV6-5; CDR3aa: CASSLLTGGNSPLHF; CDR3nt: TGTGCCAGCAGTCTCCTGACAGGGGGAAATTCACCCCTCCACTTT
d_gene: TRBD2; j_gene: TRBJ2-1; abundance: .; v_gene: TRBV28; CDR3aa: CASIGLAGMGSEQFF; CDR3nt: TGTGCCAGCATTGGACTAGCGGGAATGGGGAGTGAGCAGTTCTTC
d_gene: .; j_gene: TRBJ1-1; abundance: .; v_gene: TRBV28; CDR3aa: CASRSGGLPIEAFF; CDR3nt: TGTGCCAGCCGCTCCGGGGGACTCCCGATTGAAGCTTTCTTT
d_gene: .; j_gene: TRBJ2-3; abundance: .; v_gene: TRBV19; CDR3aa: CASSLTAWSVTDTQYF; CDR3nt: TGTGCCAGTAGCCTCACGGCTTGGAGTGTTACAGATACGCAGTATTTT
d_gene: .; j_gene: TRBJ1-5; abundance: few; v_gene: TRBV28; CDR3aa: CASSLLSTGVNQPQHF; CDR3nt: TGTGCCAGCAGTTTGCTTTCGACAGGAGTTAATCAGCCCCAGCATTTT
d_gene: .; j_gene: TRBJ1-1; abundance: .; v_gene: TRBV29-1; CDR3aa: CSVGQAFF; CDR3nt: TGCAGCGTTGGTCAGGCTTTCTTT